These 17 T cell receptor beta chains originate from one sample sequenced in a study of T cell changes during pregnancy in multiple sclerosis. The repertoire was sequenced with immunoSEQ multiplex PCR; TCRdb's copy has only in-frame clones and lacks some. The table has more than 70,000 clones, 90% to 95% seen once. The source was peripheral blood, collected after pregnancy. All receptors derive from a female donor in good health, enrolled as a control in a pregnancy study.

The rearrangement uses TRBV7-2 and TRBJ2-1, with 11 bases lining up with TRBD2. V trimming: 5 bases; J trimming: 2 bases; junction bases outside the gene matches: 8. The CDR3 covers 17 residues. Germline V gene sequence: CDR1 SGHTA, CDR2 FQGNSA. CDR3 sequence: CASSPSSGGYTYNEQFF. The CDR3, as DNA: TGTGCCAGCAGCCCATCTAGCGGGGGGTATACCTACAATGAGCAGTTCTTC.

The CDR3 DNA sequence: TGTGCCAGCAGCGTGGACAGGGGGTTCGCCGGGGAGCTGTTTTTT. Its translation is CASSVDRGFAGELFF. This sequence joins TRBV5-4 and TRBJ2-2; 10 bases are shared with TRBD1. The CDR3 runs to 15 residues. Losses at the gene ends were 4 bases for V and 6 bases for J; bases not matched to a gene: 6. In germline, CDR1 is SGHNT, CDR2 YYREEE (reference sequence). The whole variable domain, filled in from reference TRBV5-4 and TRBJ2-2, reads ETGVTQSPTHLIKTRGQQVTLRCSSQSGHNTVSWYQQALGQGPQFIFQYYREEENGRGNFPPRFSGLQFPNYSSELNVNALELDDSALYLCASSVDRGFAGELFFGEGSRLTVL.

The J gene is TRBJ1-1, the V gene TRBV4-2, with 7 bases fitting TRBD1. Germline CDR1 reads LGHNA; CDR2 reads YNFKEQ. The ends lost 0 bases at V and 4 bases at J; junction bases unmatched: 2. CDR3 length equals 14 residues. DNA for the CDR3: TGTGCCAGCAGCCAAGACAGGGGGGTCACTGAAGCTTTCTTT. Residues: CASSQDRGVTEAFF.

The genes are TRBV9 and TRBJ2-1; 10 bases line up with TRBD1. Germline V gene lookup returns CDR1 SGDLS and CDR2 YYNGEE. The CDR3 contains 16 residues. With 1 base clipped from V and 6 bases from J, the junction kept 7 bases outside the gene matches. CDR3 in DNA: TGTGCCAGCAGCGTAAACAGGGACAGGGGAGGCAATGAGCAGTTCTTC. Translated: CASSVNRDRGGNEQFF.

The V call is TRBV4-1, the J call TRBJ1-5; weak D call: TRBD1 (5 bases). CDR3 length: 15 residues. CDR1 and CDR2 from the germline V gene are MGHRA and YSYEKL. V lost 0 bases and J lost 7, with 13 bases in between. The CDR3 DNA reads TGCGCCAGCAGCCAAGACGATGGGGCTGGGCAGCCCCAGCATTTT. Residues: CASSQDDGAGQPQHF.

CDR3 sequence reads: CASSPLGGALSYEQYF. The CDR3 coding sequence is TGTGCCAGCAGCCCCCTCGGGGGGGCCCTCTCCTACGAGCAGTACTTC. This chain uses TRBV5-4 with TRBJ2-7; 8 positions agree with TRBD2. After removal of 4 bases from V and 0 bases from J, the junction contained 9 bases not matched to a gene. Germline loops: CDR1 SGHNT, CDR2 YYREEE (reference sequence). The CDR3 consists of 16 residues.

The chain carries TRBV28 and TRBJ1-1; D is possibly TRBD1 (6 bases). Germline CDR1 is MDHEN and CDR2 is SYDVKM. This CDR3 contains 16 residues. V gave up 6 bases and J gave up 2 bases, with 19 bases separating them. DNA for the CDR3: TGTGCCAGCAGCCCAGCCCCAGGGGTCAGCAACACTGAAGCTTTCTTT. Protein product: CASSPAPGVSNTEAFF.

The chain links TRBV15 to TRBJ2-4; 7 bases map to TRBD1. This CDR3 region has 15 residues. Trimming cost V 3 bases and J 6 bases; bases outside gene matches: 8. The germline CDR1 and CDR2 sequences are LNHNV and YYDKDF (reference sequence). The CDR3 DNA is TGTGCCACCAGCAGGTTCGGGACAGCCTTAAACATTCAGTACTTC. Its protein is CATSRFGTALNIQYF.

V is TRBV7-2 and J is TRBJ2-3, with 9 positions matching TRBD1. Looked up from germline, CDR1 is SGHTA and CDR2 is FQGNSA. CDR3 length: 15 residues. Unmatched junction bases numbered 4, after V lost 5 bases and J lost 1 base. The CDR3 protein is CASSVRTGGTDTQYF. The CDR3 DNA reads TGTGCCAGCAGCGTCCGGACAGGGGGCACAGATACGCAGTATTTT. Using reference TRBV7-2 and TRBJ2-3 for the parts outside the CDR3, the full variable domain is GAGVSQSPSNKVTEKGKDVELRCDPISGHTALYWYRQSLGQGLEFLIYFQGNSAPDKSGLPSDRFSAERTGGSVSTLTIQRTQQEDSAVYLCASSVRTGGTDTQYFGPGTRLTVL.

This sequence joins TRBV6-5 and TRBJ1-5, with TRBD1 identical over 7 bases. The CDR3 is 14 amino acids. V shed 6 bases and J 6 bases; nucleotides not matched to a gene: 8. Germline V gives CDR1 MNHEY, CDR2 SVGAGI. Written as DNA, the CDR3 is TGTGCCAGCAGGACGGAAGGGGGCGGTCAGCCCCAGCATTTT. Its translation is CASRTEGGGQPQHF.

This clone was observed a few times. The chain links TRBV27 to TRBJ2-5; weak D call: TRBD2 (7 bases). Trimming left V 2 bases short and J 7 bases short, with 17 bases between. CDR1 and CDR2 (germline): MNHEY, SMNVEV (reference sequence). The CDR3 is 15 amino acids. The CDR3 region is CASSLAGASGGTQYF. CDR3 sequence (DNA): TGTGCCAGCAGTTTAGCGGGGGCCTCGGGGGGGACCCAGTACTTC.

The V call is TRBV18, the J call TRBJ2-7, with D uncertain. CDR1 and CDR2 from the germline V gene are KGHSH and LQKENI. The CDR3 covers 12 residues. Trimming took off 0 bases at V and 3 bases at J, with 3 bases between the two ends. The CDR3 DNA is TGTGCCAGCTCACCACCCGGCTACGAGCAGTACTTC. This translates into CASSPPGYEQYF.

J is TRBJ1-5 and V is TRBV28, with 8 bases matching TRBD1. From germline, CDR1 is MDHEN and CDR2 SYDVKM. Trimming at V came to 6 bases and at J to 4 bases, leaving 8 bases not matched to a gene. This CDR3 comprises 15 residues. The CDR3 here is CASRPDRGRNQPQHF. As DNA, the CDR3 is TGTGCCAGCAGGCCCGACAGGGGAAGGAATCAGCCCCAGCATTTT.

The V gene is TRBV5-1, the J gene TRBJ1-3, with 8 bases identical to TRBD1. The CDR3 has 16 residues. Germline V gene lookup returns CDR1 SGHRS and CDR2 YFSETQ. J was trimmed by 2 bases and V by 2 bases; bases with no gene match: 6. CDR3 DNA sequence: TGCGCCAGCAGCTTAAGCCTGGGACAGGCTGGAAACACCATATATTTT. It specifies CASSLSLGQAGNTIYF.

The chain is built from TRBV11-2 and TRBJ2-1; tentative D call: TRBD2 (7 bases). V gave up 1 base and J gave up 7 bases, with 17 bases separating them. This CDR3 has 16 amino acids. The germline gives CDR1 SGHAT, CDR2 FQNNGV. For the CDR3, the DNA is TGTGCCAGCAGCTTAGGCACGGGGGGCCGCGGAAATGAGCAGTTCTTC. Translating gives CASSLGTGGRGNEQFF.

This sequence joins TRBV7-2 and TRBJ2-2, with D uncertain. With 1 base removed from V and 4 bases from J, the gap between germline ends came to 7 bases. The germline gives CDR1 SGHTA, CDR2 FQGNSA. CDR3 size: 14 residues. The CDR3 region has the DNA TGTGCCAGCAGCTTAGGACTGATCACCGGGGAGCTGTTTTTT. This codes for CASSLGLITGELFF.

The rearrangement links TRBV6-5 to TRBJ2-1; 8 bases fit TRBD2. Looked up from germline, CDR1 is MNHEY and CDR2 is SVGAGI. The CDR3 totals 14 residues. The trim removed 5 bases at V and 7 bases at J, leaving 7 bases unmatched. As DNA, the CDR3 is TGTGCCAGCAGTAGCGGGGGCGTGGGGAATGAGCAGTTCTTC. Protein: CASSSGGVGNEQFF.